This T cell receptor (beta chain) was sequenced during a study of response to subunit inactivated influenza vaccine. TCRdb passed the RT-PCR reads through MiXCR, listing each CDR3 protein once. The sample lists about 700,000 distinct CDR3 sequences; about 15% were seen once. V was pared by 1 base and J by 7 bases, with 6 bases of the junction left unmatched. This CDR3 contains 14 residues. The germline gives CDR1 DFQATT, CDR2 SNEGSKA (reference sequence). The input for sequencing was PBMCs from blood, taken around two weeks before vaccination. This TCR derives from a man aged 45-65 years who received an inactivated influenza vaccine. The chain has TRBV20-1 and TRBJ2-1; 8 nucleotides agree with TRBD2. In DNA, the CDR3 is TGCAGTGCTAGAGCCCGGGGGGGCCTTAATGAGCAGTTCTTC. Protein product: CSARARGGLNEQFF.